This entry lists 10 T cell receptor beta chains sequenced from one sample in a study of regulatory T cells in long-lasting Graves disease. According to the study, TCR beta libraries were built with iRepertoire HTBI primers and CDR3-region Arm-PCR. Each CDR3 protein is one row after TCRdb ran MiXCR on the multiplex PCR reads. The table has about 500,000 distinct CDR3 sequences, more than 10% seen once. Time point given: newly diagnosed GD, antithyroid drugs for less than 3 months. With RNA extracted from PBMCs as input, the TCR library was made. These records were also assigned to another study, of T cells in Graves' hyperthyroidism and ophthalmopathy.

The material sequenced was peripheral blood mononuclear cells (PBMCs), taken at new diagnosis, from a patient treated with antithyroid drugs. These receptors were collected from a woman in her 30s with Graves disease.

This clonotype was picked up many times. The chain joins TRBV11-3 to TRBJ2-3; unclear D gene. V shed 1 base and J shed 3 bases, with 8 bases lying between them. The length of the CDR3 is 14 residues. Germline V gene lookup returns CDR1 SGHNT and CDR2 YENEEA. This CDR3 reads CASSLGHGTDTQYF. CDR3 bases: TGTGCCAGCAGCTTAGGACATGGAACAGATACGCAGTATTTT.

The chain has TRBV24-1 and TRBJ1-2; D is ambiguous. Germline CDR1 is KGHDR and CDR2 is SFDVKD. Trimming left V 8 bases short and J 3 bases short, with 12 bases between. The CDR3 is made up of 13 amino acids. CDR3 in DNA: TGTGCCACCAACAGAGGGAGGGACTATGGCTACACCTTC. It is translated as CATNRGRDYGYTF.

This clonotype was detected ten times or more. This chain links TRBV19 with TRBJ1-2, with 7 positions matching TRBD1. Germline assignment: CDR1 LNHDA and CDR2 SQIVND (reference sequence). There are 13 residues in the CDR3. V lost 6 bases, J lost 8 bases, and 9 bases stayed unmatched. The CDR3 coding sequence is TGTGCCAGTAGAGCCAGGGGGTCGCAGGGCTACACCTTC. Its translation: CASRARGSQGYTF.

This clonotype was detected many times. J is TRBJ2-7 and V is TRBV20-1; 9 bases fit TRBD2. The germline V gene has CDR1 DFQATT and CDR2 SNEGSKA (reference sequence). J lost 4 bases, V lost 1 base, and 8 bases had no gene match. CDR3 length: 15 residues. The CDR3 DNA reads TGCAGTGCTAGAGCGCGTAGCGGGAGTTTTTACGAGCAGTACTTC. Its translation: CSARARSGSFYEQYF.

The V gene is TRBV7-8, the J gene TRBJ2-5, with 9 bases fitting TRBD2. The CDR3 extends over 15 amino acids. The germline V gene has CDR1 SGHVS and CDR2 FQNEAQ. The V segment lost 5 bases and the J segment 2 bases; nucleotides outside the gene matches: 6. Here the CDR3 reads CASSPRGRAQETQYF. Written as DNA, the CDR3 is TGTGCCAGCAGCCCCCGCGGGAGGGCGCAAGAGACCCAGTACTTC.

This clonotype was counted at least ten times. The chain uses TRBV11-2 and TRBJ2-7; no reliable D call. V gave up 2 bases and J gave up 2 bases, with 10 bases separating them. In germline, CDR1 is SGHAT, CDR2 FQNNGV. This CDR3 has 14 amino acids. This chain's CDR3 is CASSLRRDTYEQYF. The CDR3, as DNA: TGTGCCAGCAGCTTAAGACGCGACACCTACGAGCAGTACTTC.

A single count supports this clonotype. This sequence joins TRBV19 and TRBJ1-5, with a tentative D call TRBD1 (5 bases). Trimming took 3 bases from V and 2 from J, leaving 8 bases between them. This CDR3 has 14 residues. Germline V gives CDR1 LNHDA, CDR2 SQIVND (reference sequence). The CDR3 region has the DNA TGTGCCAGTAGTATGAGGGGAGGCAATCAGCCCCAGCATTTT. It yields the protein CASSMRGGNQPQHF.

This clonotype was counted ten times or more. This chain connects TRBV7-2 to TRBJ1-2, with 7 bases aligning to TRBD1. Germline V gives CDR1 SGHTA, CDR2 FQGNSA. V was clipped by 4 bases and J by 4 bases; unmatched bases: 12. The CDR3 is 16 amino acids. The CDR3 sequence: CASSSYLGGESYGYTF. CDR3 nucleotides: TGTGCCAGCAGCTCGTACCTAGGGGGCGAGTCCTATGGCTACACCTTC.

This clonotype appeared many times. The chain uses TRBV20-1 and TRBJ2-4, with 8 nucleotides matching TRBD1. Trimming took 2 bases from V and 6 from J; bases not matched to a gene: 12. Germline assignment: CDR1 DFQATT and CDR2 SNEGSKA (reference sequence). CDR3 length equals 16 residues. The CDR3 protein is CSARKVEGQEVNIQYF. The CDR3 bases are TGCAGTGCTAGAAAGGTAGAGGGACAGGAGGTAAACATTCAGTACTTC.

This clonotype was counted ten times or more. CDR3 DNA sequence: TGTGCCACCAGTGATTCGGGACAGCTCTACGAGCAGTACTTC. It translates to CATSDSGQLYEQYF. The chain joins TRBV24-1 to TRBJ2-7; 7 bases fit TRBD1. From germline, CDR1 is KGHDR and CDR2 SFDVKD. CDR3 length equals 14 residues. The junction had 3 bases not matched to a gene; V was cut back by 2 bases and J by 3 bases.